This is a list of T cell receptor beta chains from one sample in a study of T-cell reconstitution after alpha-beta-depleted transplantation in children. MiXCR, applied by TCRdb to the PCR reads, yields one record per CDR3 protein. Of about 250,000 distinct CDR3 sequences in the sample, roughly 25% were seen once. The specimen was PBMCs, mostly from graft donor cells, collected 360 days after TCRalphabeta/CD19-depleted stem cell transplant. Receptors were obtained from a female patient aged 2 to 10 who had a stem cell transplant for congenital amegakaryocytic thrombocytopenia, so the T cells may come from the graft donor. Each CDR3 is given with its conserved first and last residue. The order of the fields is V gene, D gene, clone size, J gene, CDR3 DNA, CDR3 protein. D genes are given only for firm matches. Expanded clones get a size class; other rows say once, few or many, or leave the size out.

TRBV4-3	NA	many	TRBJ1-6	TGCGCCAGCAGCCAAGACAATTCACCCCTCCACTTT	CASSQDNSPLHF
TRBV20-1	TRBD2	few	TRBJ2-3	TGCAGTGCTAGAAGAGCGGGGGCCACAGATACGCAGTATTTT	CSARRAGATDTQYF
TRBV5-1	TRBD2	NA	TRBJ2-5	TGCGCCAGCAGCTCTCGGGGAGGGCGAGAGACCCAGTACTTC	CASSSRGGRETQYF
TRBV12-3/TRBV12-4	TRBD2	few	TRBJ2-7	TGTGCCAGCACCCAAGCGGGGACTCGCTACGAGCAGTACTTC	CASTQAGTRYEQYF
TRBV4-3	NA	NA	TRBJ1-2	TGCGCCAGCAGCCCGGACATCAACCGGGGCTACACCTTC	CASSPDINRGYTF
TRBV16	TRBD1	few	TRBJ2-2	TGTGCCAGCAGTCTATACGGGACAGCGAACACCGGGGAGCTGTTTTTT	CASSLYGTANTGELFF
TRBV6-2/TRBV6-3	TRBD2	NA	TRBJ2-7	TGTGCCAGCAGTTACGCACTAGCGGGAGGTTCCTACGAGCAGTACTTC	CASSYALAGGSYEQYF
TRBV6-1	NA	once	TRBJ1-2	TGTGCCAGCAGAGTACAGGTCGACGCGGGTGGCTACACCTTC	CASRVQVDAGGYTF
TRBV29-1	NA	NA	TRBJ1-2	TGCAGCGTCAAAAACCAGGACTTCGGGGGCTATGGCTACACCTTC	CSVKNQDFGGYGYTF
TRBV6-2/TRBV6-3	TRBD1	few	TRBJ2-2	TGTGCCAGCAGTCGGACCGGGACAGGGGTCACCGGGGAGCTGTTTTTT	CASSRTGTGVTGELFF
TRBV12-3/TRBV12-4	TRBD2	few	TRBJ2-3	TGTGCCAGCAGTCCACTAGCGGGGGGGCGCACAGATACGCAGTATTTT	CASSPLAGGRTDTQYF
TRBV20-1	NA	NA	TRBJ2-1	TGCAGTGCTCGGTTCGGAGCGGTAGTACCCTACAATGAGCAGTTCTTC	CSARFGAVVPYNEQFF
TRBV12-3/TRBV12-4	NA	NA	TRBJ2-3	TGTGTCAGCAGCAGCACAGATACGCAGTATTTT	CVSSSTDTQYF
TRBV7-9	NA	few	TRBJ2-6	TGTGCCAGCAGCTTAGCCCCCGTTCCTTCTGGGGCCAACGTCCTGACTTTC	CASSLAPVPSGANVLTF
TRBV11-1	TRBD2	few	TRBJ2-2	TGTGCCAGCAGACCGACTAGCGGGAGGGCGACCACCGGGGAGCTGTTTTTT	CASRPTSGRATTGELFF
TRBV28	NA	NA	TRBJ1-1	TGTGCCAGCAGTTTACACCAGCAACACTTGGAAGCTTTCTTT	CASSLHQQHLEAFF
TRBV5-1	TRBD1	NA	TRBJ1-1	TGCGCCAGCAGCTTCGGGCAGGGGGCACGTACTGAAGCTTTCTTT	CASSFGQGARTEAFF
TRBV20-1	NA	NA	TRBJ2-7	TGCAGTGCTAGAGATCTCAGCTCCTCACGAGACTACGAGCAGTACTTC	CSARDLSSSRDYEQYF
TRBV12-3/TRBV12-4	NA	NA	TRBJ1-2	TGTGCCAGCAGTTCCGGGCAGAGGGGAATCTATGGCTACACCTTC	CASSSGQRGIYGYTF
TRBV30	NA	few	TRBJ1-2	TGTGCCTGGAGGATGAGGTTACAGGCTGGTCTCTTTAACTATGGCTACACCTTC	CAWRMRLQAGLFNYGYTF
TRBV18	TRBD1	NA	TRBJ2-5	TGTGCCAGCTCACTATTATCCGGGACAGGGAAAGAGACCCAGTACTTC	CASSLLSGTGKETQYF
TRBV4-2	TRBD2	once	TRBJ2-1	TGTGCCAGCAGCCCGATGAGACTAGCGGGAGGGACCCTCTCCTACAATGAGCAGTTCTTC	CASSPMRLAGGTLSYNEQFF
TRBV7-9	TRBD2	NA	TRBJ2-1	TGTGCCAGCAGCTTAGAACTAGCGGGAAGCTCCTACAATGAGCAGTTCTTC	CASSLELAGSSYNEQFF
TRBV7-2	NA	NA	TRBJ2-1	TGTGCCAGCAGCTTCTTAACAGGGCTTGAGCAGTTCTTC	CASSFLTGLEQFF
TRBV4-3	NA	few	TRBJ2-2	TGCGCCAGCGGGGTCTCTCCCCAAGGGACCGGGGAGCTGTTTTTT	CASGVSPQGTGELFF
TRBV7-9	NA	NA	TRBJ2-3	TGTGCCAGCAGCTTATATCCCTATGTAGCAGATACGCAGTATTTT	CASSLYPYVADTQYF
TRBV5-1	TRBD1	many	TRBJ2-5	TGCGCCAGCAGTCTGACAGGGATAAACCCCTTAGAGACCCAGTACTTC	CASSLTGINPLETQYF
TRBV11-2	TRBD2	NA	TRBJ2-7	TGTGCCAGCACCGGATCGGGGGGGATCGAGCAGTACTTC	CASTGSGGIEQYF
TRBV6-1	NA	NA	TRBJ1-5	TGTGCCAGCAGCCCCCCGGGGGCGAATCAGCCCCAGCATTTT	CASSPPGANQPQHF
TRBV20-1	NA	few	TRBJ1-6	TGCAGTGCTAGGGTCGGGTATAATTCACCCCTCCACTTT	CSARVGYNSPLHF
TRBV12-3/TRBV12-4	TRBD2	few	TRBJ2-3	TGTGCCAGCGGACTAGCGGGGGCCACGGATACGCAGTATTTT	CASGLAGATDTQYF
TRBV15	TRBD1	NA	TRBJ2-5	TGTGCCACCAGCAGAGGTGGACAGGGCCAAGAGACCCAGTACTTC	CATSRGGQGQETQYF
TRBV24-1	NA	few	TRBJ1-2	TGTGCCACCAGTGACAGGATTGATGGCTACACCTTC	CATSDRIDGYTF
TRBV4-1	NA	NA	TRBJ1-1	TGCGCCAGCAGCCAAGTAGAACGGGCCCCGGAAGCTTTCTTT	CASSQVERAPEAFF
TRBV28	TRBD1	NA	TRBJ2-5	TGTGCCAGCAGTTACAGGGGGCAAGAGACCCAGTACTTC	CASSYRGQETQYF
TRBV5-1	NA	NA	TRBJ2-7	TGCGCCAGCAGCTTGGTTCCAGGGAACTACGAGCAGTACTTC	CASSLVPGNYEQYF
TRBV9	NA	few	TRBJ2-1	TGTGCCAGCAGCGTAGGGACCCCGGGGTACAATGAGCAGTTCTTC	CASSVGTPGYNEQFF
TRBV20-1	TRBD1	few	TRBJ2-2	TGCAGTGCTAGTGGTCCCGGGACAGGGCTCACCGGGGAGCTGTTTTTT	CSASGPGTGLTGELFF
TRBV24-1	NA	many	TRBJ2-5	TGTGCCACCAGTGATACCCTCTCCGACTCCGTCCAAGAGACCCAGTACTTC	CATSDTLSDSVQETQYF
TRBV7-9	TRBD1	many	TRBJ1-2	TGTGCCAGCAGCCCTGGGACAGGGCGAGACTATGGCTACACCTTC	CASSPGTGRDYGYTF
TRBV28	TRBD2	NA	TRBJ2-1	TGTGCCAGCAGTGGGGGACTAGCGGCCAATGAGCAGTTCTTC	CASSGGLAANEQFF
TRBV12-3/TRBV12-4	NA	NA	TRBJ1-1	TGTGCCAGCAGTTTTGCCGGGACACCAGTGAACACTGAAGCTTTCTTT	CASSFAGTPVNTEAFF
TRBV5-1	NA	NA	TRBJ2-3	TGCGCCAGCAGGGTGGAGGCGGGCACAGATACGCAGTATTTT	CASRVEAGTDTQYF
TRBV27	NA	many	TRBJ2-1	TGTGCCAGCAGTTTGTTTAGCGGCTACAATGAGCAGTTCTTC	CASSLFSGYNEQFF
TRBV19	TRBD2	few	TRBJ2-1	TGTGCCAGTAGTATCGGGGGGGTCACCTCCTACAATGAGCAGTTCTTC	CASSIGGVTSYNEQFF
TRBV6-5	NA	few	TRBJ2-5	TGTGCCAGCAGTTACGGGGTAGCCCAAGAGACCCAGTACTTC	CASSYGVAQETQYF
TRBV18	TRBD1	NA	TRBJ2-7	TGTGCCAGCTCACCAGGGACAGGGGGGTATCGCGAGCAGTACTTC	CASSPGTGGYREQYF